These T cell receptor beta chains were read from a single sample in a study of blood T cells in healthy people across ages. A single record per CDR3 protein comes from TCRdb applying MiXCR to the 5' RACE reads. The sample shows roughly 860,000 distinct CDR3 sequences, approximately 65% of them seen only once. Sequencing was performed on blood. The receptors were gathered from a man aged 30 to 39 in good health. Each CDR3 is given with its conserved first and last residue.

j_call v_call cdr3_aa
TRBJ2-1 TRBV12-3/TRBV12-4 CASITSGGREQFF
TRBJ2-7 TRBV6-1 CASSEARDYEQYF
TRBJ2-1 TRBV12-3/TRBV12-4 CASRETGGNGYNEQFF
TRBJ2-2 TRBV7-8 CASSRRAAGNTGELFF
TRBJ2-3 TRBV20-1 CSATSSGGGNTDTQYF
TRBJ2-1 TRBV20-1 CSARALGRANEQFF
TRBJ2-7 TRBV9 CASSAQGQGYEQYF
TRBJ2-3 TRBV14 CASSQWGTSTDTQYF
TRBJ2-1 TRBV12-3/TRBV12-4 CASSLRGTGVGEQFF
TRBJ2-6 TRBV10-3 CAINEQGFSSSGANVLTF
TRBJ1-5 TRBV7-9 CASSPGGNQPQHF
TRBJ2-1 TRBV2 CASSEMTGGNEQFF
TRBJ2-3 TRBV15 CATSRDRGRGTDTQYF
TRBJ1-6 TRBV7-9 CASIPWQGDSPLHF
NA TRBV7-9 CASSFSISSYEQYF
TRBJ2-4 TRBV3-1 CASSQDEVAGLAKNIQYF
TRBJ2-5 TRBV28 CASSLGLAGDQETQYF
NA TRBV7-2 CASSSDLGTGYYEQYF
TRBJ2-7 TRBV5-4 CASSPPAGGFGEQYF
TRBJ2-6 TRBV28 CASNGPYTGANVLTF
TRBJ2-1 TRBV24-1 CATSNKDRSYNEQFF
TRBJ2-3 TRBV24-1 CATSDPNSQYF
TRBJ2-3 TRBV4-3 CASSQAWRGGGTDTQYF
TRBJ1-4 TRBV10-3 CAIRGTAANEKLFF
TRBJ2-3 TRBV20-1 CSARSGSRTDTQYF
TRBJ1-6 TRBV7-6 CASSLGQGSTFSPLHF
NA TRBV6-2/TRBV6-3 CASTDPVNYEQYF
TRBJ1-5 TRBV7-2 CASSLEVGQPPQHF
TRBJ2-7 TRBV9 CASSRTGLNYEQYF
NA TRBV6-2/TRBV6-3 CASTEGGTSGNYEQYF
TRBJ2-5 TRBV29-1 CSVDQSSQETQYF
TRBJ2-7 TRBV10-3 CAISESTGRYEQYF
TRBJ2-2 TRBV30 CAWENTGELFF
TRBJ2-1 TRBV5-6 CASSFRQGRSYNEQFF
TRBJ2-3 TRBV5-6 CASSSRGKRSTDTQYF
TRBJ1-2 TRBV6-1 CASSRSLTGGNGYTF
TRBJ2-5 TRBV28 CASSLWLGQNQETQYF
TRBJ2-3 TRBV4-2 CASSRELSTDTQYF
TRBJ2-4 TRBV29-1 CSVDRGLFVGGGQGINIQYF
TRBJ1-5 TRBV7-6 CASSQGTARNQPQHF
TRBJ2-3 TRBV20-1 CSASWGLAELTDTQYF
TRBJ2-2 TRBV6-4 CASSAPLAGVNTGELFF
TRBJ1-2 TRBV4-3 CASSQEIKAGGRSYGYTF
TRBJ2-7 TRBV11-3 CASSASGNYGQYF
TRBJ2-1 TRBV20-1 CSALPAGQGAYNEQFF
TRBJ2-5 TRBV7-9 CASSLRSAADEQYF
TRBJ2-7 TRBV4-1 CASSPPAGNEQYF
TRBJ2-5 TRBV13 CASSWGTETQYF
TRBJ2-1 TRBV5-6 CASSLAGQIYNEQFF
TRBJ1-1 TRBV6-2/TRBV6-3 CASSLDRVSTEAFF
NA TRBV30 CAWSVQHGQFF
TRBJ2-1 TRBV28 CASSTSGTGLGDEQFF
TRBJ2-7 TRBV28 CARGRSSYEQYF
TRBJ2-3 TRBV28 CASSLRGPRADTQYF
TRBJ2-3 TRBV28 CASSLVPGDTQYF
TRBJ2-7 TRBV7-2 CASSSAEVIYEQYF
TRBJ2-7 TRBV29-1 CSVNRAGDEQYF
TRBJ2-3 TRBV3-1 CASSQDDNTQYF
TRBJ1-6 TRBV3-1 CASSQDRGYNSPLHF
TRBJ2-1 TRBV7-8 CASSSYGREQFF